The table lists the clone carrying this T cell receptor (beta chain) with a count of one. These data belong to a study of blood T cell repertoires in COVID-19. As for the study in general: The samples span acute and convalescent COVID-19 from the United States, Italy and Spain.

Germline V CDR1 and CDR2: GTSNPN, SVGIG (reference sequence). V dropped 1 base and J dropped 3; count of bases not matched to a gene: 2. CDR3 length: 15 amino acids. Cohort allocation depended upon clinical history that participants reported. In the original analysis: Estimation of nucleated cell counts relied on the amplification of reference gene primers. Assay: immunoSEQ multiplex PCR; the TCRdb copy retains only in-frame clones and omits some. V, J and clone size are taken as reported in that table, and D and trimming were inferred from the DNA itself. In the table there are 300,000 to 500,000 clones, around nine tenths of which are singletons.

Sequenced sample: PBMCs or T cells enriched from blood (not recorded which). This TCR derives from a woman in her twenties or thirties with acute COVID-19. The V gene is TRBV30, the J gene TRBJ2-1, with 11 nucleotides matching TRBD2. In DNA form, the CDR3 reads TGTGCCTGGAGTGGGGGACTAGCGGACTACAATGAGCAGTTCTTC. This codes for CAWSGGLADYNEQFF.